The 8 T cell receptor beta chains below come from one sample, sequenced in a study of blood T cells in healthy people across ages. Through a sample-barcoded 5' primer and a J-beta primer mix, a second PCR was run for roughly 7 to 12 cycles. Via MiXCR, TCRdb re-called the 5' RACE reads, giving one row per CDR3 protein. Of some 1,000,000 distinct CDR3 sequences in the sample, around 27% were seen once. These data are also associated with another study on T cells of mothers and their children.

Source material: blood. These receptors all stem from a girl under 10 years old in good health.

The chain employs TRBV4-3 and TRBJ1-1; 7 nucleotides line up with TRBD1. The CDR3 is 13 residues long. V lost 1 base to trimming and J lost 8 bases; unmatched junction nucleotides: 4. Germline V lookup: CDR1 LGHNA, CDR2 YSLEER. The CDR3 is CASSQGTGREAFF. In DNA, the CDR3 is TGCGCCAGCAGCCAAGGGACAGGTCGAGAAGCTTTCTTT.

This clonotype has a handful of counts. The chain joins TRBV28 to TRBJ2-5; D uncertain. CDR3 length: 13 residues. Trimming removed 7 bases from V and 7 bases from J, with 16 bases in between. Germline V gene data show CDR1 as MDHEN and CDR2 as SYDVKM. CDR3 sequence: CASNSAASGTQYF. DNA of the CDR3: TGTGCCAGCAATAGTGCGGCATCGGGGACCCAGTACTTC.

The rearrangement links TRBV4-2 to TRBJ2-4; D might be TRBD1 (5 bases). The CDR3 spans 17 residues. The ends were cut back, 0 bases at V and 0 bases at J, with 12 bases in the middle. Germline V lookup: CDR1 LGHNA, CDR2 YNFKEQ. In nucleotides, the CDR3 is TGTGCCAGCAGCCAAGATTTCGGACAAATAGCCAAAAACATTCAGTACTTC. It translates to CASSQDFGQIAKNIQYF.

The chain is built from TRBV5-1 and TRBJ2-1; 8 positions match TRBD2. V lost 6 bases, J lost 4 bases, and 9 bases stayed unmatched. Germline-derived CDR1 and CDR2 are SGHRS and YFSETQ. The CDR3 runs to 15 residues. CDR3 nucleotides: TGCGCCAGCACTTCCTCTAGCGGGCCATACAATGAGCAGTTCTTC. Protein product: CASTSSSGPYNEQFF.

V and J are TRBV6-5 and TRBJ1-1; D perhaps matches TRBD1 (6 bases). This CDR3 comprises 14 residues. Germline CDR1 MNHEY, CDR2 SVGAGI. V lost 6 bases and J 1 base, leaving 12 bases between the germline ends. The CDR3 protein is CASSNGQPNTEAFF. The CDR3 coding sequence is TGTGCCAGCAGCAACGGACAGCCGAACACTGAAGCTTTCTTT.

The V call is TRBV11-2, the J call TRBJ2-2; 10 bases line up with TRBD2. Germline values: CDR1 SGHAT, CDR2 FQNNGV. Trimming removed 3 bases from V and 3 bases from J; junction bases left unmatched: 1. This CDR3 region has 15 residues. This chain's CDR3 is CASSFLAGDTGELFF. The CDR3 DNA reads TGTGCCAGCAGCTTCCTAGCGGGAGACACCGGGGAGCTGTTTTTT.

The rearrangement joins TRBV6-1 to TRBJ2-5; 10 bases fit TRBD1. The DNA end is more similar to TRBJ2-1, so the J call may be wrong. Germline V gene sequence: CDR1 MNHNS, CDR2 SASEGT. The CDR3 sequence is 13 residues long. The CDR3 coding sequence is TGTGCCAGTCAAGACAGGGGGCACAATGAGCAGTTCTTC. Amino acid sequence: CASQDRGHNEQFF.

Only a few counts were recorded for this clonotype. J is TRBJ1-2 and V is TRBV12-3 or TRBV12-4, with D tentatively TRBD1 (6 bases). The germline V and J ends were trimmed by 8 bases and 8 bases, with 21 bases remaining between them. The CDR3 runs to 14 residues. The CDR3 nucleotides are TGTGCCAGCGGGCGACCGGGACAAAGGAAAGGCTACACCTTC. Translation gives CASGRPGQRKGYTF.